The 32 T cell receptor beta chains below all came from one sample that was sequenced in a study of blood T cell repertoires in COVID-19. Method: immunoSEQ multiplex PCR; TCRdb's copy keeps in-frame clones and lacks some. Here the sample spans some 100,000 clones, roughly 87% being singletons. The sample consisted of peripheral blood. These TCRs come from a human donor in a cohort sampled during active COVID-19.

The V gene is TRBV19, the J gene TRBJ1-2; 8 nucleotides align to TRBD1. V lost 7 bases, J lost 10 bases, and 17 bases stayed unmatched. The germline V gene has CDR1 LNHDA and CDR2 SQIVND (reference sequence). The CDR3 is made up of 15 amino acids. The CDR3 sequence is CASIGPAQGASDYTF. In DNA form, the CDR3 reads TGTGCCAGTATCGGGCCCGCCCAGGGGGCTAGCGACTACACCTTC.

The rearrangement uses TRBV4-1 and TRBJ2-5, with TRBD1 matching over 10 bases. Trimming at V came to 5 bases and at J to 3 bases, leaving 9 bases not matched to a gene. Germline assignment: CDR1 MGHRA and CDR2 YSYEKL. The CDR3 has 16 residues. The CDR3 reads CASSGTFGTGEETQYF. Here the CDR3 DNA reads TGCGCCAGCAGCGGCACCTTCGGGACAGGGGAAGAGACCCAGTACTTC.

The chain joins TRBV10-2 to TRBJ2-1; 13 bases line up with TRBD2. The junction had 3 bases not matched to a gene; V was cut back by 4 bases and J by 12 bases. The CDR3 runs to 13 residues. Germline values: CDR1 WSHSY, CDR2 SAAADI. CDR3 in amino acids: CASSGTSGSRQFF. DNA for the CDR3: TGCGCCAGCAGTGGGACTAGCGGGAGTAGGCAGTTCTTC.

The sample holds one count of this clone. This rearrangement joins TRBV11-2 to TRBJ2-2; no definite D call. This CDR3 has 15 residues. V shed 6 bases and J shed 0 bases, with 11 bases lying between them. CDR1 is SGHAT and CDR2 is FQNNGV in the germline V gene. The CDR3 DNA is TGTGCCAGCAGTTACAGATCAGCGAACACCGGGGAGCTGTTTTTT. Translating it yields CASSYRSANTGELFF. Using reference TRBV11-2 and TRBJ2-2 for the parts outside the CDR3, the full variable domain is EAGVAQSPRYKIIEKRQSVAFWCNPISGHATLYWYQQILGQGPKLLIQFQNNGVVDDSQLPKDRFSAERLKGVDSTLKIQPAKLEDSAVYLCASSYRSANTGELFFGEGSRLTVL.

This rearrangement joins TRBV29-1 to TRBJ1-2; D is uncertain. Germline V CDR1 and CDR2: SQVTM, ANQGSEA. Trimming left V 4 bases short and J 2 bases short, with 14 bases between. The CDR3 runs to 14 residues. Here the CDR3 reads CSVVLEDWNYGYTF. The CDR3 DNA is TGCAGCGTTGTGCTGGAAGACTGGAACTATGGCTACACCTTC.

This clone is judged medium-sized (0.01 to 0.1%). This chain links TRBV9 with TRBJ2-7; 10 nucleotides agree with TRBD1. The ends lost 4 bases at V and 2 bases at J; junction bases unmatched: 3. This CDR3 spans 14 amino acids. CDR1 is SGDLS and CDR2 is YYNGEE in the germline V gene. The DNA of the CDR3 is TGTGCCAGCAGCTCCGGACAGGGGGCCTACGAGCAGTACTTC. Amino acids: CASSSGQGAYEQYF.

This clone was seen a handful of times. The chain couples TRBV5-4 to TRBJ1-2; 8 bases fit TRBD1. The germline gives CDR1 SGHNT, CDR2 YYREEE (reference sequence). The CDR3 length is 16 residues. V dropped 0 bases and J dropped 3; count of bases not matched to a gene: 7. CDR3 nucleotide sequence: TGTGCCAGCAGCTTGGCCTCAGCAGGGGGCTACTATGGCTACACCTTC. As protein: CASSLASAGGYYGYTF.

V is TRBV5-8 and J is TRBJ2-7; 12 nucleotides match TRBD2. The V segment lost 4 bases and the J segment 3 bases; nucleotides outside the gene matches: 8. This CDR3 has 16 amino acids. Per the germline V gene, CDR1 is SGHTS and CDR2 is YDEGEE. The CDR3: CASSPTSGGGFYEQYF. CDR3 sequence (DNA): TGTGCCAGCAGCCCGACTAGCGGGGGCGGTTTCTACGAGCAGTACTTC.

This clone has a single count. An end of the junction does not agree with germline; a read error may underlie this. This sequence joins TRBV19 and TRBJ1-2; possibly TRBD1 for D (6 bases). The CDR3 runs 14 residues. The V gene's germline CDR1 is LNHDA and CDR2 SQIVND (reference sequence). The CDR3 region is CASSKGGGSDGYTF. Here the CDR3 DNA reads TGTGCAAGTAGTAAAGGCGGGGGCTCAGATGGCTACACCTTC.

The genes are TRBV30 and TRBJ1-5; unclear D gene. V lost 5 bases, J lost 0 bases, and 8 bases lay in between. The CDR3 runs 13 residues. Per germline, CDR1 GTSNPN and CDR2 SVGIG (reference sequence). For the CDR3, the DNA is TGTGCCTGGGCGTCGGGTAGCAATCAGCCCCAGCATTTT. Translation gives CAWASGSNQPQHF.

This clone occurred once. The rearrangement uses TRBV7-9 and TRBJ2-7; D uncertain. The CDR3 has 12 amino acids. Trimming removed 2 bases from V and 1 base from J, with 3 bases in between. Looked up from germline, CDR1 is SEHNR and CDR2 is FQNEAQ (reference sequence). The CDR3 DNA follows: TGTGCCAGCAGCTTACCTTCCTACGAGCAGTACTTC. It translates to CASSLPSYEQYF.

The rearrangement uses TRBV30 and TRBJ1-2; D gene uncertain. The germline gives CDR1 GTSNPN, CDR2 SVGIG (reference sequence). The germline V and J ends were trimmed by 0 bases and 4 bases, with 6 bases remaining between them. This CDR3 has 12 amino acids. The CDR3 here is CAWSVLSYGYTF. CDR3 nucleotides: TGTGCCTGGAGTGTCCTCAGCTATGGCTACACCTTC.

The CDR3 nucleotides read TGTGCCAGCTCCAGGGATACAACTAATGAAAAACTGTTTTTT. Its protein product is CASSRDTTNEKLFF. The V gene is TRBV18, the J gene TRBJ1-4, with D possibly being TRBD1 (5 bases). CDR3 length: 14 residues. Trimming took off 6 bases at V and 0 bases at J, with 8 bases between the two ends. Per germline, CDR1 KGHSH and CDR2 LQKENI. The entire variable domain, with the rest obtained from reference TRBV18 and TRBJ1-4, is as follows: NAGVMQNPRHLVRRRGQEARLRCSPMKGHSHVYWYRQLPEEGLKFMVYLQKENIIDESGMPKERFSAEFPKEGPSILRIQQVVRGDSAAYFCASSRDTTNEKLFFGSGTQLSVL.

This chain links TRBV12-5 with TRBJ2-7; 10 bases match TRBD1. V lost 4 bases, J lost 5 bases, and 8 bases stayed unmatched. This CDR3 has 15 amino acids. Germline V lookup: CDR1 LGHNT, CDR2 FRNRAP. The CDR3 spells CASGSTGTGEDEQYF. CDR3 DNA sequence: TGTGCTAGTGGTTCAACCGGGACAGGGGAAGACGAGCAGTACTTC.

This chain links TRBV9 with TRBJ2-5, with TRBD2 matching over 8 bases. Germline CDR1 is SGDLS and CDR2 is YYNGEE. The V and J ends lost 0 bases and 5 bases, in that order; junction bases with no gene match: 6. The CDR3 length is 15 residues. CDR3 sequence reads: CASSVVGLGSETQYF. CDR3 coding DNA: TGTGCCAGCAGCGTAGTGGGACTAGGATCGGAGACCCAGTACTTC.

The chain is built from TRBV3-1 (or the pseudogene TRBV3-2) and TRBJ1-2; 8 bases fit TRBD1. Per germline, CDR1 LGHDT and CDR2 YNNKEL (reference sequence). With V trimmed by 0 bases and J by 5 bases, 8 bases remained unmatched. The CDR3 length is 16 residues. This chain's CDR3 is CASSQDTSGGPYGYTF. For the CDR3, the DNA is TGTGCCAGCAGCCAAGACACGTCAGGGGGCCCTTATGGCTACACCTTC.

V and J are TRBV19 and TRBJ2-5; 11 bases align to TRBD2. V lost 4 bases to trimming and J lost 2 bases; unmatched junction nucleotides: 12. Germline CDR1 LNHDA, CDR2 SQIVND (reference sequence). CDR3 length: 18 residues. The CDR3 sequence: CASSTGIPGLAVQETQYF. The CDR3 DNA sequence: TGTGCCAGTAGTACTGGGATTCCGGGACTAGCGGTACAAGAGACCCAGTACTTC.

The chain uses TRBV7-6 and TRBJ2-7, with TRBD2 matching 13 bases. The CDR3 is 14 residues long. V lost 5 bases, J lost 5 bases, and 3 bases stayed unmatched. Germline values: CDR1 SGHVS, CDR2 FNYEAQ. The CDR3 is CASSPGTSGNEQYF. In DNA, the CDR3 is TGTGCCAGCAGCCCCGGGACTAGCGGGAACGAGCAGTACTTC. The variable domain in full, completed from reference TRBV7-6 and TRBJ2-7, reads GAGVSQSPRYKVTKRGQDVALRCDPISGHVSLYWYRQALGQGPEFLTYFNYEAQQDKSGLPNDRFSAERPEGSISTLTIQRTEQRDSAMYRCASSPGTSGNEQYFGPGTRLTVT.

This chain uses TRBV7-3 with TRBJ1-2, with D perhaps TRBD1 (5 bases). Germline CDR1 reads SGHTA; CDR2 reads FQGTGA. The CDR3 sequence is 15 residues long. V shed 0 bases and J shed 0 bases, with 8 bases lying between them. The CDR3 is CASSLTRVTNYGYTF. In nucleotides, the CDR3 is TGTGCCAGCAGCTTAACCAGGGTTACTAACTATGGCTACACCTTC.

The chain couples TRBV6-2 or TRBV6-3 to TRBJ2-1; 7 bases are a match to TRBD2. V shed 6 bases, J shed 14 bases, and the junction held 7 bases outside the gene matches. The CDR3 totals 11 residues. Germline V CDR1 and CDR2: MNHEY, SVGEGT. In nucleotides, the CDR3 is TGTGCCAGCAGCCAATTAGCGGGCGAGTTCTTC. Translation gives CASSQLAGEFF.

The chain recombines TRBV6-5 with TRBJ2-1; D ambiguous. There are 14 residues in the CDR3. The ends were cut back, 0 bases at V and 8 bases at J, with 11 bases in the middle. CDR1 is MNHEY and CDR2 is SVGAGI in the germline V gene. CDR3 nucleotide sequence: TGTGCCAGCAGTTACTCATGGGCTTGGGATGAGCAGTTCTTC. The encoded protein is CASSYSWAWDEQFF.

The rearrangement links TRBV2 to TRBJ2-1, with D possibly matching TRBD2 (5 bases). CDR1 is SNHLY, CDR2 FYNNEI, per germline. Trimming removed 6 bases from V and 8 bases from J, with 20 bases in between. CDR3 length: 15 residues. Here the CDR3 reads CASSEGISPLHEQFF. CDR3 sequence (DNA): TGTGCCAGCAGCGAGGGTATTAGCCCCCTTCATGAGCAGTTCTTC.

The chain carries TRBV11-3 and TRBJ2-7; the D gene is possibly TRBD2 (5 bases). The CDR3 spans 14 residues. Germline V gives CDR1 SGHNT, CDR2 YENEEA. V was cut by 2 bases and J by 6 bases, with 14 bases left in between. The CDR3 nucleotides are TGTGCCAGCAGCTTAAATGAGGTCGAGGGCGAGCAGTACTTC. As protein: CASSLNEVEGEQYF.

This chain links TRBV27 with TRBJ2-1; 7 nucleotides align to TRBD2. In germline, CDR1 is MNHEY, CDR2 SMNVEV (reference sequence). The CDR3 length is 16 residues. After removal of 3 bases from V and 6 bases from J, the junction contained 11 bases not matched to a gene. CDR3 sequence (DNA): TGTGCCAGCAGTTTCGGGCGGGAGAAAGGGAGCAATGAGCAGTTCTTC. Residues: CASSFGREKGSNEQFF.

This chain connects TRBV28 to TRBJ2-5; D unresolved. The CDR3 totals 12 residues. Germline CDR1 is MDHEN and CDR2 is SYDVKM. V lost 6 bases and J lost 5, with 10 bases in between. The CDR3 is CASSLVAETQYF. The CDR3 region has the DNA TGTGCCAGCAGCCTAGTTGCGGAGACCCAGTACTTC.

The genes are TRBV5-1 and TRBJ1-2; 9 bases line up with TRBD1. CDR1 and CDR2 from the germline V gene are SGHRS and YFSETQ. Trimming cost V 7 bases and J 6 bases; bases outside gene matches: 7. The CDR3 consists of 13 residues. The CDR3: CASRQGGRDGYTF. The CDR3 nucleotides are TGCGCCAGCCGACAGGGGGGTAGAGATGGCTACACCTTC.

The CDR3 region is CASSYRTTSYNEQFF. CDR3 in DNA: TGTGCCAGCAGTTACCGGACTACCTCCTACAATGAGCAGTTCTTC. The rearrangement uses TRBV6-5 and TRBJ2-1, with D perhaps TRBD2 (6 bases). The CDR3 has 15 residues. CDR1 MNHEY and CDR2 SVGAGI come from the germline V gene. Trimming removed 2 bases at V and 0 bases at J, with 8 bases between.

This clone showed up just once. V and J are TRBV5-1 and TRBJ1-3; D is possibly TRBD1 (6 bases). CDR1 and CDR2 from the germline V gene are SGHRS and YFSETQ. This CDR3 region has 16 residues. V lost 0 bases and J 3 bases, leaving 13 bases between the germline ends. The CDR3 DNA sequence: TGCGCCAGCAGCTTGGATGGACAGAAGCTTGGAAACACCATATATTTT. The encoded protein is CASSLDGQKLGNTIYF. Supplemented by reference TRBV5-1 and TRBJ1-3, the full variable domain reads KAGVTQTPRYLIKTRGQQVTLSCSPISGHRSVSWYQQTPGQGLQFLFEYFSETQRNKGNFPGRFSGRQFSNSRSEMNVSTLELGDSALYLCASSLDGQKLGNTIYFGEGSWLTVV.

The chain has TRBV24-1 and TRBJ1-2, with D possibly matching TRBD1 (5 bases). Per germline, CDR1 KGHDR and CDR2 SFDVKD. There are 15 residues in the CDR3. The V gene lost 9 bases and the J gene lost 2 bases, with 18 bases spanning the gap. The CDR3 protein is CATRAGWGTNYGYTF. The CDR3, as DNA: TGTGCCACCCGAGCGGGGTGGGGCACAAACTATGGCTACACCTTC.

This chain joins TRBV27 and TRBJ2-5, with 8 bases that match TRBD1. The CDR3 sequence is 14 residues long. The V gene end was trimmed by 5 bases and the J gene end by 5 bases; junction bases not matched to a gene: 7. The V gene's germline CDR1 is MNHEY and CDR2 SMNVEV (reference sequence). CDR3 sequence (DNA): TGTGCCAGCAGTCGGACAGGGACCGCGGAGACCCAGTACTTC. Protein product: CASSRTGTAETQYF.

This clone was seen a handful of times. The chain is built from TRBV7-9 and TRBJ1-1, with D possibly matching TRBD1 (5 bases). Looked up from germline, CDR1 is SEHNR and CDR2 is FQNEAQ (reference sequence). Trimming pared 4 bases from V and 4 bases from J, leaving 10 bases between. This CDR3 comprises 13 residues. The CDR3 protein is CASSWTGGTEAFF. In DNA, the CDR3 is TGTGCCAGCAGCTGGACCGGGGGCACTGAAGCTTTCTTT.

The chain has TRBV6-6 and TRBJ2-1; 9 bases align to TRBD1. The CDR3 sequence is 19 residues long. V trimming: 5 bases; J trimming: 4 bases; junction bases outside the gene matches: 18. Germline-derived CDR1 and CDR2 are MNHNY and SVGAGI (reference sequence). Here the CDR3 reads CASSPSGDRALSYYNEQFF. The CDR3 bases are TGTGCCAGCAGTCCATCTGGGGACAGGGCCCTCTCTTATTACAATGAGCAGTTCTTC.